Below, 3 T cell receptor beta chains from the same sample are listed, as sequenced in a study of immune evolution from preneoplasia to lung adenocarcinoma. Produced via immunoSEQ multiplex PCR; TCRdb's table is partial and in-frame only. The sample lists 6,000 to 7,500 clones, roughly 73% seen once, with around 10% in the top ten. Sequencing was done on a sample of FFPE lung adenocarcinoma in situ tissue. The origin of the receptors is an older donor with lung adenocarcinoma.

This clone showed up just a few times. Written as DNA, the CDR3 is TGTGCCAGCAGCGCCAGCATGAACACTGAAGCTTTCTTT. This translates into CASSASMNTEAFF. V gene TRBV9 combines with J gene TRBJ1-1; D is uncertain. The CDR3 covers 13 residues. Deletions cut 3 bases from V and 0 bases from J, with 6 bases between. CDR1 and CDR2 from the germline V gene are SGDLS and YYNGEE.

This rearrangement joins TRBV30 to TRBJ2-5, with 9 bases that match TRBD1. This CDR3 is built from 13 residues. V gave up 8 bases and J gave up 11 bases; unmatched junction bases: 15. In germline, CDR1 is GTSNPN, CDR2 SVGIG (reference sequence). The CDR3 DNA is TGTGCCCGGACAGGGGAAACCTCGGAGGAGCAGTACTTC. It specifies CARTGETSEEQYF.

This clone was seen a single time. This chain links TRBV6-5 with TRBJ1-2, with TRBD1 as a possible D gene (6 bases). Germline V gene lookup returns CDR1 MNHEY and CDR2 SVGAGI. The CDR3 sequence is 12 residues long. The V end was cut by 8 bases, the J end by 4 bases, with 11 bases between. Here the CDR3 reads CASRQDLYGYTF. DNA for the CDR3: TGTGCCAGCCGACAGGACCTCTATGGCTACACCTTC.